These T cell receptor beta chains were read from a single sample in a study of vaccination effects on CD4 cells after COVID-19. Measured with immunoSEQ multiplex PCR; TCRdb has only the in-frame clones, and not every one. Altogether 70,000 or so clones are present, roughly 73% being singletons, with the ten largest covering under 6%. These receptors' antigens are unknown. The specimen was CD4+ T cells from PBMCs cultured with HIV peptides, collected before COVID-19 vaccination. These TCRs come from a human donor who had a prior SARS-CoV-2 infection. CDR3s leave out the opening cysteine and the closing phenylalanine or tryptophan.

j_call v_call cdr3_aa
TRBJ2-7 TRBV27 ASSPTGTASYEQY
TRBJ1-2 TRBV11-3 ASSLGQSYYGYT
TRBJ1-5 TRBV3-1/TRBV3-2 ASSGTGNQPQH
TRBJ2-3 TRBV3-1/TRBV3-2 ASSPGLAENTQY
TRBJ1-6 TRBV2 ASTEGAESPLH
TRBJ1-2 TRBV3-1/TRBV3-2 ASSQYRGAPGYT
TRBJ2-7 TRBV19 ASSARDRGSYEQY
TRBJ1-1 TRBV7-9 ASSHLNRGNTEAF
TRBJ1-3 TRBV19 ASTDTLKENSIY
TRBJ1-1 TRBV10-3 AISEGGGARGRGDTEAF
TRBJ2-4 TRBV30 AWSRGGAKNIQY
TRBJ1-4 TRBV28 ASSLPGDRAEKLF
TRBJ1-6 TRBV18 ASSPTGNNSPLH
TRBJ1-5 TRBV7-2 ASSLAGAMYSNQPQH
TRBJ1-2 TRBV6-5 ASSLDFNYGYT
TRBJ2-7 TRBV9 ASSVDRGYEQY
TRBJ1-1 TRBV18 ASSVVPRPREDTEAF
TRBJ2-3 TRBV7-6 ASSSWGDGYTDTQY
TRBJ1-2 TRBV7-9 ASSLGGADYGYT
TRBJ2-3 TRBV5-4 ASSQKPIGTSSTDTQY
TRBJ1-4 TRBV6-5 ASSVLQGSNEKLF
TRBJ1-6 TRBV18 ASRRTDYNSPLH
TRBJ2-5 TRBV12-5 ASGRGQGQETQY
TRBJ1-5 TRBV5-8 ASSLDRAQPQH
TRBJ1-1 TRBV11-3 ASSSQGPNTEAF
TRBJ2-7 TRBV27 ASSLTGRLRPYEQY
TRBJ2-3 TRBV5-1 ASSLGLAVDTQY
TRBJ2-5 TRBV9 ASSVGTSGGERETQY
TRBJ2-5 TRBV5-4 ASSFPSGGPSETQY
TRBJ2-2 TRBV7-3 ASSKRGGGGELF
TRBJ1-1 TRBV7-2 ASSPAKVGGRNTEAF
TRBJ2-2 TRBV10-3 AISPGLEGSGELF
TRBJ2-6 TRBV5-3 ATTGTGEVGANVLT
TRBJ2-6 TRBV2 ASGGNVLT
TRBJ2-7 TRBV4-1 ASSQAPMDGYYEQY
TRBJ2-1 TRBV7-3 ASSPQGLAGGYNEQF
TRBJ2-6 TRBV2 ASRVESGANVLT